This entry features one T cell receptor (beta chain) sequence. As yet, its antigen is unknown. Sequencing used immunoSEQ multiplex PCR; TCRdb keeps in-frame clones, though not all of them. Of over a million clones detected, approximately 98.5% appear once; the ten largest clones hold 0.3% to 0.45%. Investigators divided CD4+ cells into CD45RA+ naive and CD45RA-negative memory subsets. The record originates from a study of shared clonotypes between healthy human individuals. Turning to the study itself: Per-donor plates numbered three CD4 naive, three CD4 memory, two CD8 naive and one CD8 memory. Findings of the study overall: The represented genetic and exposure-history diversity was limited by the small number of donors.

V was shortened by 2 bases and J by 2 bases, with 10 bases between the two germline ends. Germline loops: CDR1 SGHVS, CDR2 FQNEAQ. The CDR3 runs to 14 residues. V gene TRBV7-8 combines with J gene TRBJ2-7, with a tentative D call TRBD1 (6 bases). The sequence came from a man between 25 and 39 years old in good health. The sequencing input was naive CD4+ T cells sorted from blood. As to subset: CD45RA+ positively selected. CDR3 nucleotides: TGTGCCAGCAGCTTAATACAGGGCCCCTACGAGCAGTACTTC. Translating gives CASSLIQGPYEQYF.